Listed below are T cell receptor beta chains from one sample, sequenced in a study of CD4 T cells in relation to SARS-CoV-2 and coronaviruses. Using immunoSEQ multiplex PCR, the repertoire was profiled, and TCRdb retains in-frame clones only, with some absent. The sample carries approximately 70,000 clones, 85% to 95% recorded once. Sequenced sample: naive CD4+ T cells from PBMCs. The origin of the receptors is a human donor in good health. Both conserved end residues are part of each CDR3.

j_call | v_call | cdr3_aa
TRBJ2-3 | TRBV7-8 | CASSRGSGLYTDTQYF
TRBJ1-2 | TRBV30 | CACEQGANYGYTF
TRBJ2-7 | TRBV5-1 | CASSLAPGGGDYEQYF
TRBJ1-2 | TRBV28 | CASRGTLRWGYGYTF
TRBJ2-5 | TRBV10-3 | CATSGGDIQETQYF
TRBJ2-3 | TRBV5-1 | CASSVTGAGDTQYF
TRBJ1-5 | TRBV28 | CASSFRSFSINQPQHF
TRBJ2-5 | TRBV7-3 | CASSLSGTGRETQYF
TRBJ2-7 | TRBV7-9 | CASSPDGVYEQYF
TRBJ2-2 | TRBV24-1 | CATSAHSPGELFF
TRBJ1-3 | TRBV11-2 | CASSPRTGLPSGNTIYF
TRBJ2-1 | TRBV20-1 | CSASGPSRAYNEQFF
TRBJ1-1 | TRBV27 | CASSLRAAENTEAFF
TRBJ2-4 | TRBV6-2/TRBV6-3 | CASSRLGEGKNIQYF
TRBJ2-3 | TRBV4-3 | CASSQEGQGLDTQYF
TRBJ1-1 | TRBV19 | CASRNPGPMNTEAFF
TRBJ2-5 | TRBV5-1 | CASATVGETQYF
TRBJ2-3 | TRBV11-3 | CARAGLVDTQYF
TRBJ1-5 | TRBV5-6 | CASSLGQGPQHF
TRBJ2-1 | TRBV5-1 | CASSGQGAGWNEQFF
TRBJ2-1 | TRBV2 | CASSTGTGYHEQFF
TRBJ1-1 | TRBV7-2 | CASSGRVSTEAFF
TRBJ1-1 | TRBV29-1 | CSVDRFGTPTGNTEAFF
TRBJ1-1 | TRBV7-2 | CASSLQVGATEAFF
TRBJ2-2 | TRBV5-1 | CASSLGSLTNTGELFF
TRBJ1-5 | TRBV19 | CASTPGQVLIGNQPQHF
TRBJ1-1 | TRBV29-1 | CSVAQGRGTEAFF
TRBJ2-7 | TRBV10-3 | CAIGYSYEQYF
TRBJ1-5 | TRBV19 | CASATGASYGNQPQHF
TRBJ2-5 | TRBV9 | CASSVASRETQYF
TRBJ2-7 | TRBV28 | CASSFWARDNYEQYF
TRBJ1-2 | TRBV2 | CASRIEGSFGYTF
TRBJ2-3 | TRBV2 | CASRRVLADTQYF
TRBJ2-1 | TRBV4-2 | CASSQVAPGHEQFF
TRBJ2-2 | TRBV4-1 | CATQAGGNTGELFF
TRBJ1-1 | TRBV18 | CASSPRIRGADTEAFF
TRBJ2-7 | TRBV20-1 | CSASKTQGLNYEQYF
TRBJ2-2 | TRBV9 | CASSVGGWGTNTGELFF
TRBJ2-1 | TRBV30 | CAWRKGPLLYNEQFF
TRBJ1-1 | TRBV3-1/TRBV3-2 | CASSLGGEAFF
TRBJ1-1 | TRBV2 | CASSTGVTEAFF
TRBJ1-5 | TRBV19 | CASSLGGVNQPQHF
TRBJ2-2 | TRBV5-1 | CASSFQLPAGGPVTGELFF
TRBJ2-2 | TRBV9 | CASSKGAGTANTGELFF
TRBJ2-7 | TRBV4-1 | CASSQDAGLKVEQYF
TRBJ2-1 | TRBV12-3/TRBV12-4 | CASSFFGGEQFF
TRBJ1-1 | TRBV5-1 | CASSLVGPRANTEAFF
TRBJ1-3 | TRBV18 | CASSPGQSSGNTIYF
TRBJ1-4 | TRBV27 | CASSPTHGGSVFF